This TCR beta chain was documented in a study of T cell responses to AZD1222 COVID-19 vaccine. This table comes from immunoSEQ multiplex PCR, and its TCRdb copy is limited to in-frame clones, with some not included. The table lists about 77,000 clones, 92% of them singletons. Trimming stripped 6 bases from V and 4 bases from J, with 15 bases between. The length of the CDR3 is 14 residues. Germline loops: CDR1 SGHRS, CDR2 YFSETQ. Pooling was applied to second doses at about 4 or about 12 weeks. Study results and caveats: Possibly, clonal diversity was underestimated; donors were largely white British and included more females.

For this clone: Antigen: not known.

This receptor was obtained from an adult who received the AZD1222 COVID-19 vaccine. The genes are TRBV5-1 and TRBJ2-3; possibly TRBD2 for D (5 bases). Here the sequenced sample was peripheral blood, taken 28 days after the second AZD1222 dose. CDR3 sequence reads: CASKPGKVADTQYF. DNA for the CDR3: TGCGCCAGCAAACCGGGGAAAGTGGCAGATACGCAGTATTTT.